This TCR beta chain emerged from a study of molecular identifiers for immune sequencing clone quantification. From germline, CDR1 is SGDLS and CDR2 YYNGEE. The CDR3 runs 17 residues. V was pared by 3 bases and J by 3 bases, with 20 bases between. This clonotype was recorded a few times. Each CDR3 protein gets one entry after TCRdb re-called the PCR reads with MiXCR. The profile covers under 600,000 distinct CDR3 sequences, with roughly 25% appearing a single time and 0.7% to 0.9% taken by the ten largest. This receptor was obtained from a human donor in good health. Some libraries in this study had Jurkat cell RNA spiked in. The chain carries TRBV9 and TRBJ2-3, with D possibly being TRBD1 (7 bases). Sequencing used naive CD8+ T cells from blood, with Jurkat cell RNA spiked in. Regarding subset: FACS-sorted CD8+CD4-CCR7+CD45RA+ naive T cells. CDR3 nucleotides: TGTGCCAGCAGCGCCCCAACAGGGGAAGGGAGGACAGATACGCAGTATTTT. Translated, it gives CASSAPTGEGRTDTQYF.